The rows below give T cell receptor beta chains drawn from one sample of a study of CD8 T cells in ankylosing spondylitis. TCRdb reprocessed the 5' RACE reads with MiXCR, giving one entry per CDR3 protein. The table records about 400,000 distinct CDR3 sequences, 20% to 25% of them present only once. The sequenced sample was blood, either unsorted or a sorted T cell fraction (not recorded which). All receptors derive from a male donor with ankylosing spondylitis or in good health (not recorded which). Each CDR3 is given with its conserved first and last residue. Fields, in order: CDR3 length, clone size, D gene, V gene, J gene, CDR3 DNA, CDR3 protein. A D gene is named only where the DNA matches it firmly. Clone size is stated in some rows and not others, as once, few, many or a class when expanded.

14	few	TRBD1	TRBV11-2	TRBJ2-2	TGTGCCAGCAGCTATGGGACAGGGGACGGGGAGCTGTTTTTT	CASSYGTGDGELFF
13	NA	TRBD2	TRBV29-1	TRBJ2-7	TGCAGCGTTATGGGGGGGGAAGCAGGCGAGCAGTACTTC	CSVMGGEAGEQYF
15	few	NA	TRBV10-1	TRBJ2-3	TGCGCCAGCAGTGATGGGATTTCTAGCACAGATACGCAGTATTTT	CASSDGISSTDTQYF
15	few	TRBD1	TRBV7-9	TRBJ1-5	TGTGCCAGCAGCACCGGGACAGATAGTAATCAGCCCCAGCATTTT	CASSTGTDSNQPQHF
14	few	TRBD1	TRBV27	TRBJ2-2	TGTGCCAGCAGGGGGACAGAGAACACCGGGGAGCTGTTTTTT	CASRGTENTGELFF
16	NA	NA	TRBV6-1	TRBJ2-5	TGTGCCAGCACCCCGGGGGCGCGAGAAAGGGGAGAGACCCAGTACTTC	CASTPGARERGETQYF
14	NA	NA	TRBV29-1	TRBJ2-1	TGCAGCGTTGAGGGGGTTTCCTTGAGCAATGAGCAGTTCTTC	CSVEGVSLSNEQFF
15	NA	NA	TRBV5-5	TRBJ1-1	TGTGCCAGCAGCTTGGTCGGAGCCATGAACACTGAAGCTTTCTTT	CASSLVGAMNTEAFF
14	few	TRBD2	TRBV20-1	TRBJ2-1	TGCAGTGCCAGAAGACTAGCGGGGTACAATGAGCAGTTCTTC	CSARRLAGYNEQFF
15	NA	TRBD1	TRBV5-6	TRBJ1-1	TGTGCCAGCAGCTGGGGGACAGGGGGCGGCACTGAAGCTTTCTTT	CASSWGTGGGTEAFF
11	few	NA	TRBV12-3/TRBV12-4	TRBJ1-2	TGTGCCAGCGGGGGGGGTAGCGGCTACACCTTC	CASGGGSGYTF
15	NA	NA	TRBV7-3	TRBJ2-1	TGTGCCAGCAGCCTCAGGGGTGAGGGCCAGGGTGAGCAGTTCTTC	CASSLRGEGQGEQFF
15	few	TRBD1	TRBV7-9	TRBJ2-3	TGTGCCAGCAGCTTAGGGGCGACAGGGGCAGATACGCAGTATTTT	CASSLGATGADTQYF
10	NA	NA	TRBV29-1	TRBJ2-3	TGCAGCGTTGTCGGGGGTGGGCAGTATTTT	CSVVGGGQYF
15	NA	NA	TRBV11-2	TRBJ2-7	TGTGCCAGCAGCTTGGGGGCGGCATTAGTCTACGAGCAGTACTTC	CASSLGAALVYEQYF
15	few	NA	TRBV4-1	TRBJ2-5	TGCGCCAGCAGCCAAGGCCAGGGGGGACATGAGACCCAGTACTTC	CASSQGQGGHETQYF
14	NA	NA	TRBV27	TRBJ2-1	TGTGCCAGCAGTTTATCCGTAAGGGGGAATGAGCAGTTCTTC	CASSLSVRGNEQFF
16	NA	NA	TRBV4-2	TRBJ2-3	TGTGCCAGCAGCCAACGTGGCGGGCCGACCACAGATACGCAGTATTTT	CASSQRGGPTTDTQYF
16	few	TRBD2	TRBV5-6	TRBJ2-5	TGTGCCAGCAGCTTGAGTCTAGCGGGGGAGCAAGAGACCCAGTACTTC	CASSLSLAGEQETQYF
14	few	NA	TRBV6-5	TRBJ1-1	TGTGCCAGCAGTTACAGGGGTTTGGGCACTGAAGCTTTCTTT	CASSYRGLGTEAFF
15	NA	NA	TRBV10-2	TRBJ2-7	TGCGCCAGCAGTGAGACCGAAGTTAGCTCCTACGAGCAGTACTTC	CASSETEVSSYEQYF
14	NA	NA	TRBV28	TRBJ2-5	TGTGCCAGCAGTTTATTAGACAGCCAAGAGACCCAGTACTTC	CASSLLDSQETQYF
14	few	TRBD2	TRBV7-9	TRBJ2-5	TGTGCCAGCAGAGGCTCAGCGGGGGAAGAGACCCAGTACTTC	CASRGSAGEETQYF
14	few	NA	TRBV29-1	TRBJ2-7	TGCAGCGCCACAACCGGGACGGGACAATACGAGCAGTACTTC	CSATTGTGQYEQYF
16	NA	TRBD1	TRBV29-1	TRBJ1-1	TGCAGCGTTGAAGATCGGTCCGGGACAGGGGAGGTTGAAGCTTTCTTT	CSVEDRSGTGEVEAFF
15	NA	TRBD1	TRBV20-1	TRBJ2-2	TGCAGTACTCTGGAACAGGGGGCGAACACCGGGGAGCTGTTTTTT	CSTLEQGANTGELFF
14	few	NA	TRBV10-3	TRBJ2-2	TGTGCCATCAGTGAAGGGGAGAACACCGGGGAGCTGTTTTTT	CAISEGENTGELFF
11	few	NA	TRBV29-1	TRBJ2-1	TGCAGCGGGGGACATAACGATGAGCAGTTCTTC	CSGGHNDEQFF
14	NA	TRBD2	TRBV6-1	TRBJ2-3	TGTGCCAGCAGCCAAGCGGGGGGCTGGGATACGCAGTATTTT	CASSQAGGWDTQYF
14	few	NA	TRBV10-3	TRBJ2-1	TGTGCCACCGAGACCGGGACTTCCTACAATGAGCAGTTCTTC	CATETGTSYNEQFF
14	few	NA	TRBV4-1	TRBJ2-1	TGCGCCAGCAGCCAAGTGGACTCCTACAATGAGCAGTTCTTC	CASSQVDSYNEQFF
13	many	NA	TRBV12-3/TRBV12-4	TRBJ2-7	TGTGCCAGCAGTGACCGATACTCCTACGAGCAGTACTTC	CASSDRYSYEQYF
16	few	NA	TRBV10-2	TRBJ2-3	TGCGCCAGCAGTGAAGGGTTAGCGCGGAGCACAGATACGCAGTATTTT	CASSEGLARSTDTQYF
12	few	TRBD2	TRBV6-1	TRBJ2-5	TGTGCCAGCACCCCACTGGGGCTAGCGGGGGCCTTC	CASTPLGLAGAF
14	NA	TRBD1	TRBV9	TRBJ1-1	TGTGCCAGCAGCCCGGGACAGGAGAACACTGAAGCTTTCTTT	CASSPGQENTEAFF
13	many	NA	TRBV2	TRBJ1-1	TGTGCCAGCAGTCCGACCCCGAACACTGAAGCTTTCTTT	CASSPTPNTEAFF
14	NA	NA	TRBV2	TRBJ2-7	TGTGCCAGCAGCGCGGGGTTTGGTCCAGACGAGCAGTACTTC	CASSAGFGPDEQYF
14	few	TRBD2	TRBV20-1	TRBJ2-2	TGCAGTGCTAAGGGGACTAGCGGGGTCGGGGAGCTGTTTTTT	CSAKGTSGVGELFF
15	NA	NA	TRBV4-1	TRBJ2-7	TGCGCCAGCAGCCAAGAATGGCAGAACCGCTACGAGCAGTACTTC	CASSQEWQNRYEQYF
18	NA	NA	TRBV7-8	TRBJ1-2	TGTGCCAGCAGCTTAAGCTCGTTGGCCACAGCAGCTAACTATGGCTACACCTTC	CASSLSSLATAANYGYTF
17	few	TRBD1	TRBV10-3	TRBJ2-5	TGTGCCATCAGTGATATTGGACAGGGGGAGTACCAAGAGACCCAGTACTTC	CAISDIGQGEYQETQYF
15	few	NA	TRBV29-1	TRBJ2-1	TGCAGCGTTGAAGAAGGAGACTCACCCTACAATGAGCAGTTCTTC	CSVEEGDSPYNEQFF
13	once	TRBD1	TRBV4-1	TRBJ2-7	TGCGCCAGCAGCACCACACAGGGGTACGAGCAGTACTTC	CASSTTQGYEQYF
17	NA	TRBD2	TRBV7-6	TRBJ2-1	TGTGCCAGCAGCTTAGCAAGGGGCGGGGGCTCCTACAATGAGCAGTTCTTC	CASSLARGGGSYNEQFF
15	many	TRBD1	TRBV12-3/TRBV12-4	TRBJ2-7	TGTGCCAGCAGTTCACGGACAGGGGAAACCTACGAGCAGTACTTC	CASSSRTGETYEQYF
13	NA	NA	TRBV29-1	TRBJ1-1	TGCAGCGTTGTAGGGGGAGAAATCACTGAAGCTTTCTTT	CSVVGGEITEAFF
12	NA	NA	TRBV10-3	TRBJ1-1	TGTGCCATCAGTGTTGCGAACACTGAAGCTTTCTTT	CAISVANTEAFF
13	NA	NA	TRBV19	TRBJ2-7	TGTGCCAGTAGTATGCAGGGCCCGAGCGAGCAGTACTTC	CASSMQGPSEQYF
13	few	NA	TRBV12-3/TRBV12-4	TRBJ2-7	TGTGCCAGCAGTTTATCCGACACGGAGCGACGGAACTTC	CASSLSDTERRNF
17	few	NA	TRBV7-9	TRBJ2-1	TGTGCCAGCAGCATACCTCTCGGGGGAGTAATGGGGAATGAGCAGTTCTTC	CASSIPLGGVMGNEQFF
13	few	NA	TRBV2	TRBJ2-3	TGTGCCAGCATGGGCCCAGACACAGATACGCAGTATTTT	CASMGPDTDTQYF
12	few	NA	TRBV5-6	TRBJ2-1	TGTGCCAGCAGCTTCGGGCCCCTTGAGGAGTTCTTC	CASSFGPLEEFF
14	NA	TRBD2	TRBV20-1	TRBJ2-7	TGCAGTGCTTTGAAGCGGGGGGGCCTGTACGAGCAGTACTTC	CSALKRGGLYEQYF